Listed here is a single T cell receptor beta chain. Its antigen is as yet unknown. V lost 4 bases and J lost 3, with 10 bases in between. Germline V gives CDR1 LNHDA, CDR2 SQIVND (reference sequence). The CDR3 sequence is 14 residues long. This specimen comes from a study of OX40 agonist ivuxolimab in advanced cancers. The overall study: Hepatocellular carcinoma, melanoma, renal cell or head and neck cancer was diagnosed in the dose-escalation patients. Findings of the study overall: Determination of antigen specificity was not performed for the expanded peripheral T cells.

Assay used: immunoSEQ multiplex PCR; TCRdb lists only in-frame clones, some missing. This repertoire shows around 62,000 clones, more than 65% found once; its top ten account for roughly 2.4%. V and J are TRBV19 and TRBJ1-5, with D possibly TRBD1 on 6 matching bases. This TCR was recovered from an adult with an advanced solid tumor such as melanoma, head and neck, liver or kidney cancer. The input for sequencing was CD4+ or CD8+ T cells sorted from blood, taken in a trial of the OX40 agonist ivuxolimab. CDR3 in DNA: TGTGCCAGTAGTACGGACAGCCTCAATCAGCCCCAGCATTTT. Amino acid sequence: CASSTDSLNQPQHF.